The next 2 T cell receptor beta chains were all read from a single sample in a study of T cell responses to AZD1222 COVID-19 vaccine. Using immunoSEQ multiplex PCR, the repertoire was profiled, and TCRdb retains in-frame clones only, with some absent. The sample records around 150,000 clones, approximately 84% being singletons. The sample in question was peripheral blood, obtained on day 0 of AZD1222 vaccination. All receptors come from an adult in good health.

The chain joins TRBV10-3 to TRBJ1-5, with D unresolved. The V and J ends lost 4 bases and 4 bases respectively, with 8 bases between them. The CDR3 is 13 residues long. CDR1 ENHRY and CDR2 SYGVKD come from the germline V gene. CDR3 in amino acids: CAISGAGNQPQHF. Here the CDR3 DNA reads TGTGCCATCAGTGGGGCGGGAAATCAGCCCCAGCATTTT.

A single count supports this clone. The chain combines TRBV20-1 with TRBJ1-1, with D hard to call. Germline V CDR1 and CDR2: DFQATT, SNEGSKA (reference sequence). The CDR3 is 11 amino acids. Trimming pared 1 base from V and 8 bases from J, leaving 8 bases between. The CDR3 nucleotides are TGCAGTGCTAGAGCCCCTACAGAAGCTTTCTTT. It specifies CSARAPTEAFF.